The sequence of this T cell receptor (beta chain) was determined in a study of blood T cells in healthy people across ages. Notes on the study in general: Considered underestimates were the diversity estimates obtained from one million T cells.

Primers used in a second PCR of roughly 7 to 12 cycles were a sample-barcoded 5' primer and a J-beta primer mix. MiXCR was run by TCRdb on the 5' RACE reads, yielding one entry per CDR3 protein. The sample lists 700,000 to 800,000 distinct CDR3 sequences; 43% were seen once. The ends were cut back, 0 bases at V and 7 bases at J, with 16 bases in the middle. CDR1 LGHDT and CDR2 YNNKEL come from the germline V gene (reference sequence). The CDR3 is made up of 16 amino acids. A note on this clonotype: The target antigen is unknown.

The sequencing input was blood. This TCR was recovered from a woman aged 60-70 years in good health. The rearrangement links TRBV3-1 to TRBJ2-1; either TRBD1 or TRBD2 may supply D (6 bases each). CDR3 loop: CASSQEGGGSLNEQFF. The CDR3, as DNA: TGTGCCAGCAGCCAAGAAGGGGGAGGTAGCCTAAATGAGCAGTTCTTC.